The next 15 T cell receptor beta chains were all read from a single sample in a study of molecular identifiers for immune sequencing clone quantification. In TCRdb, the PCR reads were re-called with MiXCR into one record per CDR3 protein. The data show about 640,000 distinct CDR3 sequences, about 20% seen once. Sequencing was performed on naive CD8+ T cells from blood, with Jurkat cell RNA spiked in. Described subset: FACS-sorted CD8+CD4-CCR7+CD45RA+ naive T cells. These receptors came from a human donor in good health. Some libraries in this study had Jurkat cell RNA spiked in.

Many counts were recorded for this clonotype. The chain links TRBV12-3 or TRBV12-4 to TRBJ1-1; D remains unclear. V lost 1 base and J 2 bases, leaving 11 bases between the germline ends. The CDR3 spans 15 residues. CDR3 amino acids: CASSLDSSVNTEAFF. The CDR3 nucleotides read TGTGCCAGCAGTTTAGATTCTTCCGTAAACACTGAAGCTTTCTTT.

This clonotype appeared a few times. The chain links TRBV5-6 to TRBJ2-5; perhaps TRBD1 as D (5 bases). Germline V gives CDR1 SGHDT, CDR2 YYEEEE. Trimming took 7 bases from V and 2 from J, leaving 18 bases between them. This CDR3 has 15 residues. The CDR3 here is CASRPRPTEQETQYF. In DNA, the CDR3 is TGTGCCAGCCGACCCCGCCCGACAGAACAAGAGACCCAGTACTTC. Complete variable domain (other parts from reference TRBV5-6 and TRBJ2-5): DAGVTQSPTHLIKTRGQQVTLRCSPKSGHDTVSWYQQALGQGPQFIFQYYEEEERQRGNFPDRFSGHQFPNYSSELNVNALLLGDSALYLCASRPRPTEQETQYFGPGTRLLVL.

The sample holds one count of this clonotype. A much larger clone lies a single base off, so this may be a read error. Here the CDR3 omits its conserved ending phenylalanine or tryptophan, so a read error is the likely source. The rearrangement joins TRBV6-6 to TRBJ2-7; D possibly uses TRBD1 or TRBD2 (5 bases each). This CDR3 has 15 residues. V lost 5 bases and J lost 3, with 17 bases in between. The germline V gene encodes CDR1 MNHNY and CDR2 SVGAGI (reference sequence). CDR3 loop: CASSKTGTVNYEQYS. In DNA form, the CDR3 reads TGTGCCAGCAGTAAGACCGGGACCGTAAACTACGAGCAGTACTCC.

In this sample, this clonotype turned up many times. This chain uses TRBV4-3 with TRBJ1-1; D is perhaps TRBD1 (6 bases). CDR1 and CDR2 from the germline V gene are LGHNA and YSLEER. CDR3 length: 15 amino acids. Trimming took 1 base from V and 3 from J, leaving 12 bases between them. CDR3 sequence: CASSQGWGLDTEAFF. The CDR3 nucleotides read TGCGCCAGCAGCCAAGGATGGGGGCTAGACACTGAAGCTTTCTTT.

This clonotype was seen only a few times. The rearrangement uses TRBV11-2 and TRBJ2-3, with unresolved D. Germline V lookup: CDR1 SGHAT, CDR2 FQNNGV. V lost 0 bases to trimming and J lost 1 base, with 11 bases between them. The CDR3 has 16 amino acids. As DNA, the CDR3 is TGTGCCAGCAGCTTAGAAAAAGCTCTCGGCACAGATACGCAGTATTTT. Translated, it gives CASSLEKALGTDTQYF.

The sample holds many counts of this clonotype. The rearrangement uses TRBV6-2 or TRBV6-3 and TRBJ2-7; D is uncertain. Germline V gene sequence: CDR1 MNHEY, CDR2 SVGEGT. The CDR3 has 12 residues. Deletions cut 6 bases from V and 3 bases from J, with 9 bases between. The CDR3 reads CASSHRYYEQYF. DNA for the CDR3: TGTGCCAGCAGCCACCGGTACTACGAGCAGTACTTC.

This clonotype has at least ten counts. CDR3 sequence (DNA): TGCAGTGCTGTTAGCGGGTATGAGCAGTTCTTC. Its protein product is CSAVSGYEQFF. The rearrangement uses TRBV20-1 and TRBJ2-1; 7 bases agree with TRBD2. The junction had 3 bases not matched to a gene; V was cut back by 5 bases and J by 8 bases. The CDR3 extends over 11 amino acids. Germline V gene sequence: CDR1 DFQATT, CDR2 SNEGSKA (reference sequence).

This clonotype was seen at least ten times. The chain employs TRBV4-3 and TRBJ1-5, with D unclear. V was trimmed by 0 bases and J by 2 bases, leaving 11 bases between them. CDR1 LGHNA and CDR2 YSLEER come from the germline V gene. CDR3 size: 16 residues. CDR3 sequence (DNA): TGCGCCAGCAGCCAAGATTATGCGGGCCGCAATCAGCCCCAGCATTTT. Encoded protein: CASSQDYAGRNQPQHF.

As to this clonotype: A much larger clonotype is one base distant, so this may be a read error. V is TRBV5-5 and J is TRBJ2-2; D remains ambiguous. Trimming took off 0 bases at V and 5 bases at J, with 20 bases between the two ends. The CDR3 has 18 amino acids. Germline CDR1 is SGHKS and CDR2 is YYEKEE (reference sequence). The CDR3 DNA sequence: TGTGCCAGCAGCTTGGCCTCAGCGAGAGCGCCGGGTACCGGGGAGCTGTTTTTT. Encoded protein: CASSLASARAPGTGELFF.

In its sample, this clonotype was seen a few times. The genes are TRBV19 and TRBJ2-7; D is unclear. The ends were cut back, 5 bases at V and 2 bases at J, with 19 bases in the middle. The CDR3 has 16 amino acids. The germline V gene has CDR1 LNHDA and CDR2 SQIVND (reference sequence). The CDR3, as DNA: TGTGCCAGTAGTGCTACCGGGCCGCCGTGGGCCTACGAGCAGTACTTC. Amino acids: CASSATGPPWAYEQYF.

This clonotype was seen repeatedly, ten times or more. V is TRBV7-9 and J is TRBJ2-4; either TRBD1 or TRBD2 may supply D (6 bases each). This CDR3 has 17 amino acids. Trimming removed 5 bases from V and 3 bases from J, with 20 bases in between. CDR1 and CDR2 from the germline V gene are SEHNR and FQNEAQ (reference sequence). DNA for the CDR3: TGTGCCAGCAGCCTAGACCCGGGGGCGAAGAACAAAAACATTCAGTACTTC. Its translation: CASSLDPGAKNKNIQYF.

The sample holds a few counts of this clonotype. This chain connects TRBV4-1 to TRBJ1-6; TRBD1 might be the D (5 bases). Trimming left V 2 bases short and J 3 bases short, with 11 bases between. The CDR3 extends over 16 amino acids. Per the germline V gene, CDR1 is MGHRA and CDR2 is YSYEKL. The CDR3 nucleotides read TGCGCCAGCAGCCAACTGGGGGAGGGCTATAATTCACCCCTCCACTTT. Its translation is CASSQLGEGYNSPLHF.

V usage is TRBV12-3 or TRBV12-4 and J usage is TRBJ2-1, with a weak D call TRBD2 (6 bases). V shed 3 bases and J shed 5 bases, with 11 bases lying between them. The CDR3 extends over 14 amino acids. The CDR3 reads CASSFVAANNEQFF. The DNA for the CDR3 is TGTGCCAGCAGTTTTGTAGCGGCTAACAATGAGCAGTTCTTC.

The CDR3 DNA reads as TGTGCCAGCAGTTCAGGGCGGGACTCGTGGGAGCAGTACTTC. Translated: CASSSGRDSWEQYF. The rearrangement links TRBV28 to TRBJ2-7; D perhaps matches TRBD2 (6 bases). The CDR3 has 14 amino acids. Germline V gene sequence: CDR1 MDHEN, CDR2 SYDVKM. Trimming removed 4 bases from V and 7 bases from J, with 17 bases in between.

This clonotype was seen repeatedly, ten times or more. The rearrangement joins TRBV7-9 to TRBJ1-5; D is perhaps TRBD1 (5 bases). Trimming removed 5 bases from V and 5 bases from J, with 10 bases in between. The CDR3 spans 13 residues. CDR1 and CDR2 from the germline V gene are SEHNR and FQNEAQ (reference sequence). The CDR3 loop reads CASSQGPYQPQHF. In DNA form, the CDR3 reads TGTGCCAGCAGCCAGGGCCCCTATCAGCCCCAGCATTTT.